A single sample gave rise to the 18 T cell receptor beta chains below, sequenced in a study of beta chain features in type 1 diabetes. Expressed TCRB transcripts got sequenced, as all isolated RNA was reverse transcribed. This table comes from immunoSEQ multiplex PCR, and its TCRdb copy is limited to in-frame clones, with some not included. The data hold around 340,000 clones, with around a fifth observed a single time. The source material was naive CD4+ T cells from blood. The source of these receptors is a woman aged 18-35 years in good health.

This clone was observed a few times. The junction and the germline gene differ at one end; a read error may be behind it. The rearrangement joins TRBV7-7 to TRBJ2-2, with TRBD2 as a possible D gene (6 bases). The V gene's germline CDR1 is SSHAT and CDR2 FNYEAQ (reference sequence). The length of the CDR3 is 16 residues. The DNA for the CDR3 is TGTGCTAGCAGCTTAGCGGCGGGTGGGAACACCGGGGAGCTGTTTTTT. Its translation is CASSLAAGGNTGELFF.

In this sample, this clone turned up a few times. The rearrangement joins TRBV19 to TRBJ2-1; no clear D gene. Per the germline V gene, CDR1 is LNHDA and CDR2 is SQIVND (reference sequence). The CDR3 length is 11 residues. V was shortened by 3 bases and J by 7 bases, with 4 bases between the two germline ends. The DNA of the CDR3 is TGTGCCAGTAGTATTAGTAATGAGCAGTTCTTC. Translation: CASSISNEQFF.

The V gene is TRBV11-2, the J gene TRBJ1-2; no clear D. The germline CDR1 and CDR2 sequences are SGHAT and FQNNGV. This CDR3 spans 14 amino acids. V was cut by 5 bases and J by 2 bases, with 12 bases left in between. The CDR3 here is CASSAVRKNYGYTF. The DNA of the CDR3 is TGTGCCAGCAGCGCGGTCAGAAAGAACTATGGCTACACCTTC.

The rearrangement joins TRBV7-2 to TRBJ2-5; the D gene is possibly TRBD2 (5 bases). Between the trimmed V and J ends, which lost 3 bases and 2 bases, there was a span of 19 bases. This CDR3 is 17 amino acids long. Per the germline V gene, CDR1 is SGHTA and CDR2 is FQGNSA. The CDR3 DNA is TGTGCCAGCAGCTTCGCGGCTAGCAGCCATTCTCAAGAGACCCAGTACTTC. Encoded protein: CASSFAASSHSQETQYF.

CDR3 sequence (DNA): TGTGCCAGCAGCGCCGCGACAGGGTGGAAAGATACGCAGTATTTT. Amino acids: CASSAATGWKDTQYF. The chain has TRBV5-6 and TRBJ2-3, with TRBD1 identical over 7 bases. J was trimmed by 5 bases and V by 4 bases; bases with no gene match: 10. This CDR3 is built from 15 residues. Per the germline V gene, CDR1 is SGHDT and CDR2 is YYEEEE. The complete variable domain, with remaining parts taken from reference TRBV5-6 and TRBJ2-3, reads DAGVTQSPTHLIKTRGQQVTLRCSPKSGHDTVSWYQQALGQGPQFIFQYYEEEERQRGNFPDRFSGHQFPNYSSELNVNALLLGDSALYLCASSAATGWKDTQYFGPGTRLTVL.

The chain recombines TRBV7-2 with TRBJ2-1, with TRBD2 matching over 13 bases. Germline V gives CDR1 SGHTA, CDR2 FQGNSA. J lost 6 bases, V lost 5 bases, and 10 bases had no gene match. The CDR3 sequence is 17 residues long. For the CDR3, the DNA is TGTGCCAGCAGCCCCTTAGGGACTAGCGGGACCATCAATGAGCAGTTCTTC. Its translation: CASSPLGTSGTINEQFF. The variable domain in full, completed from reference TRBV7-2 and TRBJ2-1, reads GAGVSQSPSNKVTEKGKDVELRCDPISGHTALYWYRQSLGQGLEFLIYFQGNSAPDKSGLPSDRFSAERTGGSVSTLTIQRTQQEDSAVYLCASSPLGTSGTINEQFFGPGTRLTVL.

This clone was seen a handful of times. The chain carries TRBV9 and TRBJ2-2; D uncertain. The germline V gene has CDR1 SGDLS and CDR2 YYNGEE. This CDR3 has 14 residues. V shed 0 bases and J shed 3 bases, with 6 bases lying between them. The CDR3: CASSVVRDTGELFF. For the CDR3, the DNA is TGTGCCAGCAGCGTAGTCCGAGACACCGGGGAGCTGTTTTTT.

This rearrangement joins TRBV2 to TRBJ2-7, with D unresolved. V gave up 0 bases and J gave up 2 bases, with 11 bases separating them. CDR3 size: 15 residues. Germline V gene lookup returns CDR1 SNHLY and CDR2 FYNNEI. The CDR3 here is CASSEAYRGTYEQYF. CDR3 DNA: TGTGCCAGCAGTGAAGCGTATAGAGGCACCTACGAGCAGTACTTC.

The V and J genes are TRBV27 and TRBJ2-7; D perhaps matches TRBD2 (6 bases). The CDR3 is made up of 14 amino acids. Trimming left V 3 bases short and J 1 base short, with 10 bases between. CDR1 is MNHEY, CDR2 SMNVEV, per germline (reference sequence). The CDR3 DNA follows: TGTGCCAGCAGTTTGGTAGCGGATTCCTACGAGCAGTACTTC. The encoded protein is CASSLVADSYEQYF.

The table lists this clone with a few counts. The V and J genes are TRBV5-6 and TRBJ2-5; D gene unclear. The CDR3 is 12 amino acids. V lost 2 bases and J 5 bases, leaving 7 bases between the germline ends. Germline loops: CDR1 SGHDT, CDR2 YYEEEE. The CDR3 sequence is CASSFLSETQYF. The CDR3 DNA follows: TGTGCCAGCAGCTTCTTATCGGAGACCCAGTACTTC.

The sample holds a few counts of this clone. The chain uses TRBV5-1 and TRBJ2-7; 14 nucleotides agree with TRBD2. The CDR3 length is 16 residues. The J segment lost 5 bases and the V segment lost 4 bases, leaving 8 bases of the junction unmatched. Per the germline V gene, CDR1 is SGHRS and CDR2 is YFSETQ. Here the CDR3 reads CASSPPGLAGVNEQYF. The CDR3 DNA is TGCGCCAGCAGCCCACCGGGACTAGCGGGAGTAAACGAGCAGTACTTC.

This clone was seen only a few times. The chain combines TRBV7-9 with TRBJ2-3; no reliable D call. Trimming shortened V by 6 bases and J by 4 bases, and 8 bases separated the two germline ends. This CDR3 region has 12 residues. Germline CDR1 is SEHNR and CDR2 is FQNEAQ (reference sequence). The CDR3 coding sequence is TGTGCCAGCAGGGTTACGGCAGATACGCAGTATTTT. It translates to CASRVTADTQYF.

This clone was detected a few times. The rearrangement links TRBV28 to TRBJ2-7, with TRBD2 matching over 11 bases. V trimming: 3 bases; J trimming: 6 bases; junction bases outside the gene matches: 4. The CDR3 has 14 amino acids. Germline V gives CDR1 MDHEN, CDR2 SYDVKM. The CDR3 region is CASSFRLAGPEQYF. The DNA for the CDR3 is TGTGCCAGCAGTTTCAGACTAGCGGGACCCGAGCAGTACTTC.

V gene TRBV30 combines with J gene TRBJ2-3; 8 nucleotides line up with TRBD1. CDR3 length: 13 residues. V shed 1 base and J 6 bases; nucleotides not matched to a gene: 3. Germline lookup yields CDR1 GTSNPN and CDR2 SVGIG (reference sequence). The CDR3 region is CAWSGTGYDTQYF. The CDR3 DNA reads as TGTGCCTGGAGTGGGACAGGGTACGATACGCAGTATTTT.

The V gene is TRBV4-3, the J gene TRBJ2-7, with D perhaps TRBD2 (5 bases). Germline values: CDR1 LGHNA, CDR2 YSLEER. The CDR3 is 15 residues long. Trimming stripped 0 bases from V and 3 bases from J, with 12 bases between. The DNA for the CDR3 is TGCGCCAGCAGCCAAGATTTCACGGGAAGCTACGAGCAGTACTTC. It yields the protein CASSQDFTGSYEQYF.

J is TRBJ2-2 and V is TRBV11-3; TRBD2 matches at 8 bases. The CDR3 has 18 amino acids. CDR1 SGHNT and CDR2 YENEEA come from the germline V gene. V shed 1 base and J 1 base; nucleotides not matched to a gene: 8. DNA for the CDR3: TGTGCCAGCAGCTTAGGATCAGCGGGGGCCTTGAACACCGGGGAGCTGTTTTTT. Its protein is CASSLGSAGALNTGELFF.

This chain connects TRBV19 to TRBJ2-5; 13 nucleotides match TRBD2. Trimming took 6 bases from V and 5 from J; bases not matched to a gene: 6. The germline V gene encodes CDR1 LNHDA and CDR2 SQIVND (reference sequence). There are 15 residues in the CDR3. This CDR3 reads CASSQSTSGRETQYF. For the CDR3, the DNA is TGTGCCAGTAGCCAGTCGACTAGCGGGAGGGAGACCCAGTACTTC.

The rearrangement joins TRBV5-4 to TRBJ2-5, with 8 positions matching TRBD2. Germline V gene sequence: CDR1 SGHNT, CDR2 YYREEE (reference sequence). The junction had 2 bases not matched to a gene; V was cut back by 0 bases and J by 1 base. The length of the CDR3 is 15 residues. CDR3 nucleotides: TGTGCCAGCAGCTTGGACGGACTAGCCCAAGAGACCCAGTACTTC. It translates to CASSLDGLAQETQYF.